This TCR beta chain was observed in a study of Graves' ophthalmopathy and Graves' hyperthyroidism. Amplification of TCR beta CDR3 regions used RNA transcripts. An opening RT-PCR round employed HTBI primers and preceded a second-round multiplex PCR. TCRdb processed the multiplex PCR reads anew with MiXCR; each CDR3 protein has one entry. There are about 500,000 distinct CDR3 sequences in the sample; about 35% occur only once, and about 4.2% lies in the top ten. CDR1 is SGHVS, CDR2 FQNEAQ, per germline. This CDR3 region has 14 residues. V shed 6 bases, J shed 5 bases, and the junction held 9 bases outside the gene matches.

This TCR derives from an adult man with Graves' hyperthyroidism. The sample was peripheral blood or thyroid tissue (not recorded which). The rearrangement links TRBV7-8 to TRBJ2-5, with TRBD1 identical over 7 bases. The CDR3 DNA reads as TGTGCCAGCAGTTTAATACAGGGGTCGGAGACCCAGTACTTC. It is translated as CASSLIQGSETQYF.